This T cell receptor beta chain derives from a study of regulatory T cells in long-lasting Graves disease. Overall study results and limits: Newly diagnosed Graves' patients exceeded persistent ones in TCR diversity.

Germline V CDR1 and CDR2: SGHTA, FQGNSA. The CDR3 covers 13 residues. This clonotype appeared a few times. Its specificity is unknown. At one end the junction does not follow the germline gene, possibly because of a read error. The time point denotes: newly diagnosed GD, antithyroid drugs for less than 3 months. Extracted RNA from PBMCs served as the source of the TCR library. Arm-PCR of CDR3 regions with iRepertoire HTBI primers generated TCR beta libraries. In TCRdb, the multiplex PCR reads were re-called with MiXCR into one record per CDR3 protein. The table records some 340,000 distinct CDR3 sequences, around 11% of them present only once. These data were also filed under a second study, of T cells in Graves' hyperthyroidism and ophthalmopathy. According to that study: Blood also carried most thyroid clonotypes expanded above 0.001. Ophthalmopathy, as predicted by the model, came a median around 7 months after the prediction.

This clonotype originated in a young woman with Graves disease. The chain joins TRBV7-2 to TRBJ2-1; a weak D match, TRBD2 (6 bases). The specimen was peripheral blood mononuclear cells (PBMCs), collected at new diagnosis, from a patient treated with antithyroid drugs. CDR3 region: CANSLVLTRGQFF. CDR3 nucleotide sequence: TGTGCCAACAGCTTAGTTCTGACGCGGGGGCAGTTCTTC.